A selection of T cell receptor beta chains follows, all from one sample in a study of siplizumab effects on memory and regulatory T cells. Clones were read by immunoSEQ multiplex PCR, and TCRdb kept only the in-frame ones, dropping some. Of 15,000 to 20,000 clones in the sample, approximately 46% were seen once. Antigens of these TCRs are unknown. The source material was CFSE-low (dividing) CD4+ T cells sorted from an allogeneic mixed lymphocyte reaction. These receptor sequences come from a human donor in good health; the cells came from an allogeneic mixed lymphocyte reaction. CDR3s leave out the opening cysteine and the closing phenylalanine or tryptophan. A clone size is listed for some rows: how often the clone was seen (once, few, many), or a class if it is expanded.

TRBJ1-3 - TRBV28 ASSLSDRTGNTIY
TRBJ2-2 few TRBV6-1 ASRQGPPGELF
TRBJ1-2 - TRBV18 ASSPRPGETTVGG
TRBJ1-1 once TRBV7-9 ASSLWWTEAF
TRBJ2-5 - TRBV6-1 ASSRTRTETQY
TRBJ1-3 - TRBV18 ASQAVSGNTIY
TRBJ2-3 few TRBV7-2 ASGRGPTDTQY
TRBJ1-4 - TRBV10-3 AISEGVGGEKLF
TRBJ2-5 - TRBV7-2 ASSHRPGETQY
TRBJ2-5 - TRBV7-9 AGWDRGTETQY
TRBJ1-3 - TRBV7-2 ASSPDRPGNTIY
TRBJ2-3 - TRBV9 ASSVAGGRTDTQY
TRBJ1-1 few TRBV7-3 ASSPGSGSTEAF
TRBJ1-6 few TRBV18 ASSPLAAANSPLH
TRBJ2-7 few TRBV6-1 ASSEQPRGRGTYEQY
TRBJ2-7 medium-sized TRBV4-2 ASSQETRTVEQY
TRBJ2-1 few TRBV5-4 ASSLTEYNEQF
TRBJ2-1 few TRBV15 ATSRGVAGGRSYNEQF
TRBJ2-3 - TRBV5-1 ASRQFADTQY
TRBJ1-3 - TRBV29-1 SVEVQGNTIY
TRBJ1-5 few TRBV4-1 ASSQDAGDQPQH
TRBJ2-5 - TRBV5-1 ASSLLKDSLNQETQY
TRBJ1-1 - TRBV11-1 ASSPTGARAEAF
TRBJ2-5 - TRBV5-1 ASSIGPPRGSQETQY
TRBJ2-5 - TRBV6-5 ASSWSGGGETQY
TRBJ1-1 - TRBV18 ASSQSLEAEAF
TRBJ2-6 - TRBV5-1 ASDRGSGANVLT
TRBJ1-1 - TRBV11-1 ASSSSDRGNTEAF
TRBJ2-3 - TRBV5-1 ASSGSLPSTDTQY
TRBJ1-2 - TRBV13 ASRRTGNYGYT
TRBJ1-2 few TRBV6-5 ASSYSARAGYT
TRBJ1-1 - TRBV5-4 ASSLFRAGNTEAF
TRBJ2-2 few TRBV2 ASSRGTGELF
TRBJ2-2 few TRBV11-1 ASSLSAGDTGELF
TRBJ1-1 - TRBV6-1 ASSYVGDTTAF